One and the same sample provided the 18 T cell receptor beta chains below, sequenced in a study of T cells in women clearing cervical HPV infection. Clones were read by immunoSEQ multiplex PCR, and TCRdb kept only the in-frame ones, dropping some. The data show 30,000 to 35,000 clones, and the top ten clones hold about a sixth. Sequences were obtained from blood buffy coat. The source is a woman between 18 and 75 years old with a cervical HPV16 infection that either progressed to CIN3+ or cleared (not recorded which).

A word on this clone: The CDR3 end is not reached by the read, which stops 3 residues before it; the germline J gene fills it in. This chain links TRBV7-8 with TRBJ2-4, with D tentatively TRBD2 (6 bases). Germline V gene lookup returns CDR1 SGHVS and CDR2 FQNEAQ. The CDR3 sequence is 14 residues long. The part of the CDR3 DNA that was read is TGTGCCAGCAGCTTAGCCAGGACTAACTATGGT. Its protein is CASSLARTNYG. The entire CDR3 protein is CASSLARTNYGQYF. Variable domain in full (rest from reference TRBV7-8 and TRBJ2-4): GAGVSQSPRYKVAKRGQDVALRCDPISGHVSLFWYQQALGQGPEFLTYFQNEAQLDKSGLPSDRFFAERPEGSVSTLKIQRTQQEDSAVYLCASSLARTNYGQYFGAGTRLSVL.

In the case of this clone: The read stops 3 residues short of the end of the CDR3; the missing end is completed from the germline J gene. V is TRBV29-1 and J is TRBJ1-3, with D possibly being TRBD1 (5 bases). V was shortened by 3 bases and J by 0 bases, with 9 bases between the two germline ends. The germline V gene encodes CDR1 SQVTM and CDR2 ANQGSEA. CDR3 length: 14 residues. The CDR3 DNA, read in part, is TGCAGCGTTGACCCCGGGGGCTCTGGAAACACC. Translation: CSVDPGGSGNT. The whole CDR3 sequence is CSVDPGGSGNTIYF. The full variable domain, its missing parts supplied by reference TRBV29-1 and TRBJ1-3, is SAVISQKPSRDICQRGTSLTIQCQVDSQVTMMFWYRQQPGQSLTLIATANQGSEATYESGFVIDKFPISRPNLTFSTLTVSNMSPEDSSIYLCSVDPGGSGNTIYFGEGSWLTVV.

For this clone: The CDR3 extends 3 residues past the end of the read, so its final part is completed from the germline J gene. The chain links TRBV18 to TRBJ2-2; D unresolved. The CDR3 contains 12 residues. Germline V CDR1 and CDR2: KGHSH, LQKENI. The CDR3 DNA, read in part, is TGTGCCAGCTCACCGGGCTCATCGCGG. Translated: CASSPGSSR. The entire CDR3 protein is CASSPGSSRLFF.

Partial CDR3 DNA: TGTGCCAGCGGGATGAGGACAGATACC. This sequence encodes CASGMRTDT. From start to end, the CDR3 is CASGMRTDTYTF. The chain is built from TRBV7-9 and TRBJ1-2; possibly TRBD1 for D (6 bases). The read terminates 3 residues before the CDR3 end, so the remaining end is supplied by the germline J gene. The CDR3 totals 12 residues. Per germline, CDR1 SEHNR and CDR2 FQNEAQ (reference sequence).

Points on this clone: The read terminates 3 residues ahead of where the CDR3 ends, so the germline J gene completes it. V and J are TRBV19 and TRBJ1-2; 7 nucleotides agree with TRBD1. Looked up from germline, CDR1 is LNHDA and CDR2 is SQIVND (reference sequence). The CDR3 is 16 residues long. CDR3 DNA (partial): TGTGCCAGTAGTATGAGGGGACAGAGGAGCTCCTACGAC. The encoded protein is CASSMRGQRSSYD. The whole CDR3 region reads CASSMRGQRSSYDYTF. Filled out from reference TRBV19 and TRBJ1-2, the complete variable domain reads DGGITQSPKYLFRKEGQNVTLSCEQNLNHDAMYWYRQDPGQGLRLIYYSQIVNDFQKGDIAEGYSVSREKKESFPLTVTSAQKNPTAFYLCASSMRGQRSSYDYTFGSGTRLTVV.

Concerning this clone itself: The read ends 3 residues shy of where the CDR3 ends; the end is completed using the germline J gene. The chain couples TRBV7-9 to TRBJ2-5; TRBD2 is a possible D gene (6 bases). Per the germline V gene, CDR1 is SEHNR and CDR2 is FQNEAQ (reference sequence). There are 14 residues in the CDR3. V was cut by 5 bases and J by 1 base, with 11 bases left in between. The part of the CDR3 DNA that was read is TGTGCCAGCAGCCAAGGGACTTTCCAAGAGACC. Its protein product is CASSQGTFQET. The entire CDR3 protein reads CASSQGTFQETQYF.

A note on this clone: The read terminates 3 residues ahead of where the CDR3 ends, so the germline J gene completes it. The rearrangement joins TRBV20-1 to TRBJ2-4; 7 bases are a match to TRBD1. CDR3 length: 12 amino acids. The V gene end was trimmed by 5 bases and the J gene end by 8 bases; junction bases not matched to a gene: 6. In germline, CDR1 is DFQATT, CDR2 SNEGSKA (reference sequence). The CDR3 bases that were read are TGCAGTGCTCGGGACAGTATGGACATT. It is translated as CSARDSMDI. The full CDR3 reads CSARDSMDIQYF.

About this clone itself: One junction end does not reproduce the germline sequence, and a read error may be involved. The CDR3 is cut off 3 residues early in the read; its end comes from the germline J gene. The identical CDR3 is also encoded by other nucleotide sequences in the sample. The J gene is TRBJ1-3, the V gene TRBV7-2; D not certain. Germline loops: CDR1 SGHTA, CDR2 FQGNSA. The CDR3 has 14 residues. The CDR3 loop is CASSLSAVGNTIYF. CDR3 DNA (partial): TGTGCCAGCAGCTTATCCGCGGTTGGAAACACT.

The CDR3 sequence: CAWAGQGNQPQHF. The sequenced part of the CDR3 DNA is TGTGCCTGGGCGGGACAGGGCAATCAGCCC. V usage is TRBV30 and J usage is TRBJ1-5; 8 bases line up with TRBD1. The CDR3 end lies 3 residues beyond the end of the read and is filled in from the germline J gene. V lost 5 bases to trimming and J lost 2 bases; unmatched junction nucleotides: 2. Germline V gives CDR1 GTSNPN, CDR2 SVGIG (reference sequence). The CDR3 covers 13 residues.

The part of the CDR3 DNA that was read is TGCGCCAGCAGCACAGACAGGGGAGACACTGAA. This translates into CASSTDRGDTE. The full CDR3 reads CASSTDRGDTEAFF. The chain uses TRBV5-1 and TRBJ1-1; TRBD1 matches at 8 bases. Read sequence stops 3 residues before the CDR3 end, and the germline J gene provides the missing end. Germline-derived CDR1 and CDR2 are SGHRS and YFSETQ. This CDR3 has 14 amino acids. Losses at the gene ends were 4 bases for V and 3 bases for J; bases not matched to a gene: 5.

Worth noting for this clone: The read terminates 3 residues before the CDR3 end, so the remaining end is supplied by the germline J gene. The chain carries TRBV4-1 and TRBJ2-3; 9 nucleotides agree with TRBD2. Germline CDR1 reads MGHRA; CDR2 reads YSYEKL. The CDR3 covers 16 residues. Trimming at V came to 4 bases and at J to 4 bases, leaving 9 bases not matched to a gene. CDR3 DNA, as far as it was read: TGCGCCAGCAGCCTCTACGGCTCTAGCGGGGCAGATACG. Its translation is CASSLYGSSGADT. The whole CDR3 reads CASSLYGSSGADTQYF.

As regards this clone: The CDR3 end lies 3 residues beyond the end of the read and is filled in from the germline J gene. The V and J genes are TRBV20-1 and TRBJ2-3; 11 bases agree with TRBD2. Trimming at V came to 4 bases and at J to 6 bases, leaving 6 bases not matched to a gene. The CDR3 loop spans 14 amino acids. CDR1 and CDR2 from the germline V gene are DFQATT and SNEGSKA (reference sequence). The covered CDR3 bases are TGCAGTGCTACATTAGCGGGGGGGGTTGATACG. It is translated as CSATLAGGVDT. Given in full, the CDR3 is CSATLAGGVDTQYF.

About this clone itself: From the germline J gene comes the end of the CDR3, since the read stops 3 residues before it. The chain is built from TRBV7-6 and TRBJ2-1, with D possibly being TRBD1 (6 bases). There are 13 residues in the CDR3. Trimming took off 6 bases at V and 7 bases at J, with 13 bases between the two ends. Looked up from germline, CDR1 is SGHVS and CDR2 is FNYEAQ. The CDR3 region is CASSPGQINEQFF. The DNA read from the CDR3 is TGTGCCAGCAGTCCAGGACAGATTAATGAG.

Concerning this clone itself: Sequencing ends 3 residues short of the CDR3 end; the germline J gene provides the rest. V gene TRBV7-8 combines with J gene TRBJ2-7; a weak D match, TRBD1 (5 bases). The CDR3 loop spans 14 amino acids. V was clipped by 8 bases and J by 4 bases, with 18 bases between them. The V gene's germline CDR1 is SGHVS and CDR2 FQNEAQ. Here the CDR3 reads CASGSDKPIYEQYF. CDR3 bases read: TGTGCCAGCGGCTCGGACAAGCCCATTTACGAG.

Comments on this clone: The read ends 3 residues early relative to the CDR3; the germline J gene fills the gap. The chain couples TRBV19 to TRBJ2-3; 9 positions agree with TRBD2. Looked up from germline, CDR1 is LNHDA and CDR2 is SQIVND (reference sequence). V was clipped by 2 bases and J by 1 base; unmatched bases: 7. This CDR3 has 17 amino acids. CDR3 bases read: TGTGCCAGTAGTATATTTGCGTCTAGCGGGGGCACAGATACG. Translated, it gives CASSIFASSGGTDT. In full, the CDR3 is CASSIFASSGGTDTQYF.

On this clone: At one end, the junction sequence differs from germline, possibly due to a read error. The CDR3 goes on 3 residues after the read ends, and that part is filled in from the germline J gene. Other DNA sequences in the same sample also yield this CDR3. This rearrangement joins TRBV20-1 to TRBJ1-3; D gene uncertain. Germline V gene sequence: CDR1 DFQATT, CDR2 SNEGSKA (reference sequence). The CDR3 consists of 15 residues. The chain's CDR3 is CSARIRASSGNTIYF. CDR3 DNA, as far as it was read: TGCAGTGCTAGAATAAGAGCGAGCTCTGGAAACACT.

The DNA read from the CDR3 is TGTGCCAGCAGCCCCCGACAGGCACCGGAGGGT. The encoded protein is CASSPRQAPEG. The full CDR3 protein is CASSPRQAPEGQYF. V and J are TRBV7-2 and TRBJ2-4, with D perhaps assigned TRBD1 or TRBD2 (6 bases each). The observed sequence ends 3 residues before the CDR3 terminus, with the missing tail filled in from the germline J gene. Germline V lookup: CDR1 SGHTA, CDR2 FQGNSA. There are 14 residues in the CDR3.

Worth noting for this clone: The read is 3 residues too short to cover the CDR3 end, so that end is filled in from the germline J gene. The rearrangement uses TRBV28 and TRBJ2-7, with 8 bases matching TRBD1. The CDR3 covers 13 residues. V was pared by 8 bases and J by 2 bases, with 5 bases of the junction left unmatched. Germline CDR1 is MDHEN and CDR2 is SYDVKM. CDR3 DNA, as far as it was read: TGTGCCAGCCGGACAGGGCCCACCTACGAG. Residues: CASRTGPTYE. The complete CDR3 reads CASRTGPTYEQYF. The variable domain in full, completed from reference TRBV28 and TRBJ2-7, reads DVKVTQSSRYLVKRTGEKVFLECVQDMDHENMFWYRQDPGLGLRLIYFSYDVKMKEKGDIPEGYSVSREKKERFSLILESASTNQTSMYLCASRTGPTYEQYFGPGTRLTVT.